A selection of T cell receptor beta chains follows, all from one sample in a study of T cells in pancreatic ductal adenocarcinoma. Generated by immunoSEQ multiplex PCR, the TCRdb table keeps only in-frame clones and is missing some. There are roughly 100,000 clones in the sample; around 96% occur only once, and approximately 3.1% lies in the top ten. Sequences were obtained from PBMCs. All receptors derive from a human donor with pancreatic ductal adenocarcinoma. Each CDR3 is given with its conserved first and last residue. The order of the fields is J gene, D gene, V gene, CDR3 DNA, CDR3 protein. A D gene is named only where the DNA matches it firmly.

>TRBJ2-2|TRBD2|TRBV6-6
TGTGCCAGCAGTCTCGGCGGGAGTGGTTTTTCCGGGGAGCTGTTTTTT
CASSLGGSGFSGELFF
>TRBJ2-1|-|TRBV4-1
TGCGCCAGCAGCCTAGACTCCGGAGGGTACAATGAGCAGTTCTTC
CASSLDSGGYNEQFF
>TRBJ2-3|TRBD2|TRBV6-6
TGTGCCAGCAGTTGGGAGGGCCTCGGAGATACGCAGTATTTT
CASSWEGLGDTQYF
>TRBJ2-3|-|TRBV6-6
TGTGCCAGCAGTTACTCGAGCGCGGCAGATACGCAGTATTTT
CASSYSSAADTQYF
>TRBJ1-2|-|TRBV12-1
TGTGCCAGCAGCGCTCCACCGGACAAAAACTATGGCTACACCTTC
CASSAPPDKNYGYTF
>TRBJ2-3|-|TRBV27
TGTGCCAGCAGTCCCGGACTAACCCGCACAGATACGCAGTATTTT
CASSPGLTRTDTQYF
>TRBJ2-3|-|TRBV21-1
TGTGCCAGCAGCAAAGGGGCGGGGTTCACAGATACGCAGTATTTT
CASSKGAGFTDTQYF
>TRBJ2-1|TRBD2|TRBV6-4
TGTGCCAGGAATAGGACTAGCGGGTGTTACAATGAGCAGTTCTTC
CARNRTSGCYNEQFF
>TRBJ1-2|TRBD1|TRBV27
TGTGCCAGCAGACAGGGGCAAGGTGGCTACACCTTC
CASRQGQGGYTF
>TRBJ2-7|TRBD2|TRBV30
TGTGCCTGGTCAGCGGGAGTATTGGAGCAGTACTTC
CAWSAGVLEQYF